Given below is one TCR beta chain in context. The sample has other DNA sequences that encode this CDR3 too. The CDR3 totals 14 residues. Trimming cost V 4 bases and J 1 base; bases outside gene matches: 2. Germline V gene lookup returns CDR1 MDHEN and CDR2 SYDVKM. Participants were aged roughly 18 to 90 years from about two dozen US areas. Cohorts were based on clinical histories the participants reported. This sample stems from a study of blood T cell repertoires in COVID-19. Study-wide context: T cells, B-cell-depleted T cells, or PBMCs provided the cDNA or gDNA that served as material.

As handled by the study authors: Amplified reference gene primers provided the basis for estimating nucleated cell counts. The table came from immunoSEQ multiplex PCR; TCRdb's copy has only in-frame clones and leaves some out. For V, J and clone size, that table is used; D and trimming come from the DNA. The sample holds just over 300,000 clones; almost 90% are singletons and the top ten take 3.5% to 4.5%. This TCR came from a woman aged 18-35 years with acute COVID-19. The chain employs TRBV28 and TRBJ1-1; TRBD1 aligns across 8 bases. Sequencing used PBMCs or T cells enriched from blood (not recorded which). DNA of the CDR3: TGTGCCAGCAGTTCCGACAGGGGGAACACTGAAGCTTTCTTT. Protein sequence: CASSSDRGNTEAFF.